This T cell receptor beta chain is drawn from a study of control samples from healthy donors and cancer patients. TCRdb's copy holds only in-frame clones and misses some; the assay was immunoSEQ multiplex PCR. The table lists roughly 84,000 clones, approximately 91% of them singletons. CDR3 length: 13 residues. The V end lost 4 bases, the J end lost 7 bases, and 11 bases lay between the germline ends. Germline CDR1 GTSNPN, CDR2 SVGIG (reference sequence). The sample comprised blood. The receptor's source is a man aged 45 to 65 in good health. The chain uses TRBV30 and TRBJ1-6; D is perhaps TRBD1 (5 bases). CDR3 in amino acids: CAWTGGNNSPLHF. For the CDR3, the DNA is TGTGCCTGGACGGGGGGTAACAATTCACCCCTCCACTTT.